The clone carrying this TCR beta chain was observed a few times. Antigen unknown. Per the germline V gene, CDR1 is SGHRS and CDR2 is YFSETQ. The V and J ends lost 0 bases and 1 base, in that order; junction bases with no gene match: 12. The CDR3 totals 18 residues. This entry is derived from a study of T-cell reconstitution after alpha-beta-depleted transplantation in children. Study-wide results and limits: Newly produced T cells mostly provided counts and TCRbeta diversity after one year, as hyperexpanded clones declined. It was reported that alpha-beta T cells came from several hundred expanded graft clones (about two months after transplant).

A library of TCRbeta sequences, prepared with unique molecular identifiers, was generated. One entry per CDR3 protein, called by TCRdb with MiXCR from the PCR reads. The sample holds hundreds of thousands of distinct CDR3 sequences, 10% to 15% seen once. The rearrangement joins TRBV5-1 to TRBJ2-5, with 7 nucleotides matching TRBD1. The sequence came from a girl aged 2 to 9 with congenital amegakaryocytic thrombocytopenia, due to receive a stem cell transplant. The input for sequencing was PBMCs, taken before TCRalphabeta/CD19-depleted stem cell transplant. The CDR3 DNA reads as TGCGCCAGCAGCTTGGGCATCCGAACAGGGGACGTCCAAGAGACCCAGTACTTC. It specifies CASSLGIRTGDVQETQYF.